The text below deals with one T cell receptor (beta chain). The antigen is unknown. The junction had 5 bases not matched to a gene; V was cut back by 4 bases and J by 4 bases. CDR1 is SGHRS and CDR2 is YFSETQ in the germline V gene. This CDR3 spans 13 amino acids. These data are taken from a study of cytomegalovirus exposure and HLA in healthy donors. This PCR relied on a set of 60 Vbeta primers and 13 Jbeta primers. Method: immunoSEQ multiplex PCR; TCRdb's copy keeps in-frame clones and lacks some. The sample contains some 63,000 clones, 75% to 90% of which appear only once. Study-level points and caveats: From TCR beta sequences, most subjects' HLA-A and HLA-B alleles were reportedly predicted accurately. Later, an analysis showed that TCR beta chains associated with HLA were more clonally expanded than others that were equally common.

The specimen was PBMCs. V and J are TRBV5-1 and TRBJ2-7, with TRBD1 matching over 7 bases. This sequence originates from a woman in her thirties or forties in good health and CMV-seronegative. The CDR3 region is CASSTGQRYEQYF. Here the CDR3 DNA reads TGCGCCAGCAGCACGGGACAGAGGTACGAGCAGTACTTC.